These 26 T cell receptor beta chains came from one sample sequenced in a study of T-cell memory formation after mild COVID-19. TCRdb re-derived calls from the 5' RACE reads in MiXCR, one entry per CDR3 protein. The profile shows about 190,000 distinct CDR3 sequences, around 18% of them singletons. Material for sequencing was PBMCs or a T cell subset sorted from them (not recorded which). The receptors here all came from an adult woman who had mild COVID-19 (a few samples of this study predate the infection). Cell type and time point are not known.

The chain recombines TRBV20-1 with TRBJ2-2; 10 nucleotides agree with TRBD2. Trimming cost V 2 bases and J 1 base; bases outside gene matches: 4. The CDR3 sequence is 16 residues long. CDR1 and CDR2 from the germline V gene are DFQATT and SNEGSKA (reference sequence). For the CDR3, the DNA is TGCAGTGCTAGATACTGGACTAGCGGGAACACCGGGGAGCTGTTTTTT. Its translation is CSARYWTSGNTGELFF.

This clonotype has just a few counts. The chain uses TRBV2 and TRBJ2-3; 8 nucleotides match TRBD2. Losses at the gene ends were 8 bases for V and 3 bases for J; bases not matched to a gene: 13. Germline V gives CDR1 SNHLY, CDR2 FYNNEI. This CDR3 spans 16 amino acids. The CDR3 loop reads CASQLPRGGITDTQYF. The CDR3 DNA follows: TGTGCCAGCCAACTCCCTCGGGGGGGCATTACAGATACGCAGTATTTT. Together with reference TRBV2 and TRBJ2-3, the CDR3 gives the full variable domain: EPEVTQTPSHQVTQMGQEVILRCVPISNHLYFYWYRQILGQKVEFLVSFYNNEISEKSEIFDDQFSVERPDGSNFTLKIRSTKLEDSAMYFCASQLPRGGITDTQYFGPGTRLTVL.

J is TRBJ2-2 and V is TRBV6-2 or TRBV6-3; D may match TRBD1 or TRBD2 (6 bases each). Germline V gene lookup returns CDR1 MNHEY and CDR2 SVGEGT. Trimming left V 7 bases short and J 6 bases short, with 9 bases between. The CDR3 is made up of 12 amino acids. The CDR3 loop reads CASTRGPGELFF. The CDR3 DNA reads TGTGCCAGCACCCGGGGGCCCGGGGAGCTGTTTTTT.

V is TRBV11-1 and J is TRBJ2-7; TRBD2 might be the D (5 bases). This CDR3 spans 15 amino acids. Trimming cost V 2 bases and J 1 base, with 12 bases left between them. The germline V gene has CDR1 SGHAT and CDR2 FQDESV (reference sequence). Written as DNA, the CDR3 is TGTGCCAGCAGCTTATTGAGGGTACCGTCCTACGAGCAGTACTTC. Translating gives CASSLLRVPSYEQYF.

The genes are TRBV7-3 and TRBJ2-2; no reliable D call. The germline CDR1 and CDR2 sequences are SGHTA and FQGTGA. V lost 3 bases to trimming and J lost 4 bases, with 6 bases between them. The length of the CDR3 is 13 residues. As DNA, the CDR3 is TGTGCCAGCAGCTTGTCAGCCACCGGGGAGCTGTTTTTT. This sequence encodes CASSLSATGELFF.

This clonotype came up many times. The chain links TRBV7-8 to TRBJ2-5; 8 bases are shared with TRBD1. There are 12 residues in the CDR3. Germline CDR1 SGHVS, CDR2 FQNEAQ. V dropped 5 bases and J dropped 5; count of bases not matched to a gene: 1. The CDR3 spells CASSRDRETQYF. CDR3 nucleotides: TGTGCCAGCAGCCGGGACAGGGAGACCCAGTACTTC.

V and J are TRBV5-1 and TRBJ1-4; 11 bases agree with TRBD1. V lost 3 bases, J lost 4 bases, and 5 bases stayed unmatched. The CDR3 covers 16 residues. Per the germline V gene, CDR1 is SGHRS and CDR2 is YFSETQ. CDR3 residues: CASSWTGGAGNEKLFF. In DNA form, the CDR3 reads TGCGCCAGCAGCTGGACAGGGGGCGCGGGTAATGAAAAACTGTTTTTT.

This clonotype was counted between two and nine times. The chain employs TRBV18 and TRBJ1-1; D gene ambiguous. Trimming removed 0 bases from V and 5 bases from J, with 7 bases in between. The CDR3 has 13 amino acids. Germline V gives CDR1 KGHSH, CDR2 LQKENI. CDR3 sequence: CASSPPMGTEAFF. CDR3 nucleotide sequence: TGTGCCAGCTCACCACCGATGGGAACTGAAGCTTTCTTT.

The genes are TRBV12-3 or TRBV12-4 and TRBJ2-3, with 8 bases matching TRBD2. This CDR3 is built from 13 residues. With 6 bases clipped from V and 4 bases from J, the junction kept 3 bases outside the gene matches. CDR3: CASRGLAPDTQYF. The CDR3, as DNA: TGTGCCAGCAGAGGACTAGCTCCAGATACGCAGTATTTT.

The rearrangement uses TRBV7-8 and TRBJ2-7; D not resolved. The CDR3 is 17 amino acids. Trimming took 6 bases from V and 0 from J, leaving 21 bases between them. Per germline, CDR1 SGHVS and CDR2 FQNEAQ. CDR3 nucleotides: TGTGCCAGCAGACGAACCGTGGGTCCCGTCAGCTCCTACGAGCAGTACTTC. It yields the protein CASRRTVGPVSSYEQYF. Supplemented by reference TRBV7-8 and TRBJ2-7, the full variable domain reads GAGVSQSPRYKVAKRGQDVALRCDPISGHVSLFWYQQALGQGPEFLTYFQNEAQLDKSGLPSDRFFAERPEGSVSTLKIQRTQQEDSAVYLCASRRTVGPVSSYEQYFGPGTRLTVT.

J is TRBJ2-5 and V is TRBV12-3 or TRBV12-4, with D uncertain. The CDR3 has 12 amino acids. V was trimmed by 6 bases and J by 3 bases, leaving 8 bases between them. The CDR3 loop is CASRHGKETQYF. The CDR3 DNA sequence: TGTGCCAGCAGACATGGGAAAGAGACCCAGTACTTC.

The DNA for the CDR3 is TGTGCCAGCAGTCCTGATGACAGAGACATGAACACTGAAGCTTTCTTT. Translated, it gives CASSPDDRDMNTEAFF. V and J are TRBV12-3 or TRBV12-4 and TRBJ1-1; tentatively, D is TRBD1 (5 bases). This CDR3 has 16 amino acids. V was shortened by 5 bases and J by 0 bases, with 16 bases between the two germline ends.

V and J are TRBV11-2 and TRBJ2-5, with 8 bases lining up with TRBD1. J was trimmed by 5 bases and V by 3 bases; bases with no gene match: 8. From germline, CDR1 is SGHAT and CDR2 FQNNGV. The CDR3 runs 15 residues. This CDR3 reads CASSLGLGQVETQYF. CDR3 nucleotides: TGTGCCAGCAGCTTGGGCCTGGGACAGGTGGAGACCCAGTACTTC. The whole variable domain, remainder taken from reference TRBV11-2 and TRBJ2-5, is EAGVAQSPRYKIIEKRQSVAFWCNPISGHATLYWYQQILGQGPKLLIQFQNNGVVDDSQLPKDRFSAERLKGVDSTLKIQPAKLEDSAVYLCASSLGLGQVETQYFGPGTRLLVL.

This rearrangement joins TRBV24-1 to TRBJ2-6, with 8 bases identical to TRBD1. Germline trimming cut 7 bases from V and 0 bases from J; bases unmatched to any gene: 13. The length of the CDR3 is 19 residues. CDR1 and CDR2 from the germline V gene are KGHDR and SFDVKD. Written as DNA, the CDR3 is TGTGCCACCAGCTCCGGCCGGGACAGGTACTACTCTGGGGCCAACGTCCTGACTTTC. Encoded protein: CATSSGRDRYYSGANVLTF.

The sample holds one count of this clonotype. The V call is TRBV2, the J call TRBJ1-2; weak D call: TRBD1 (5 bases). Trimming took off 6 bases at V and 1 base at J, with 12 bases between the two ends. Germline V gene data show CDR1 as SNHLY and CDR2 as FYNNEI. The CDR3 runs to 14 residues. The CDR3 reads CASRGTVSNYGYTF. CDR3 bases: TGTGCCAGCAGGGGGACCGTCAGTAACTATGGCTACACCTTC.

This clonotype was seen a handful of times. The genes are TRBV12-3 or TRBV12-4 and TRBJ1-5, with 7 bases fitting TRBD1. The V and J ends lost 6 bases and 2 bases, in that order; junction bases with no gene match: 7. This CDR3 has 15 residues. CDR3 bases: TGTGCCAGCAGGAGAGGGGGCGTAGGCAATCAGCCCCAGCATTTT. Translation gives CASRRGGVGNQPQHF.

This clonotype has only a few counts. The chain links TRBV2 to TRBJ2-7; 7 nucleotides match TRBD2. The CDR3 loop spans 15 amino acids. CDR1 SNHLY and CDR2 FYNNEI come from the germline V gene. V was clipped by 7 bases and J by 3 bases; unmatched bases: 12. CDR3 in amino acids: CASMGGWGKSYEQYF. DNA for the CDR3: TGTGCCAGCATGGGAGGGTGGGGGAAGAGCTACGAGCAGTACTTC.

This clonotype appeared a few times. V and J are TRBV21-1 and TRBJ1-5. TRBV21-1 constitutes a pseudogene. The CDR3 runs to 13 residues. For the CDR3, the DNA is TGTGCCAGCAGCAAAGATGGCAATCAGCCCCAGCATTTT. Translated: CASSKDGNQPQHF.

The table lists this clonotype with a few counts. The chain has TRBV7-2 and TRBJ1-5, with D hard to call. The CDR3 is 12 amino acids. The germline V and J ends were trimmed by 0 bases and 8 bases, with 5 bases remaining between them. In germline, CDR1 is SGHTA, CDR2 FQGNSA. The CDR3 DNA is TGTGCCAGCAGCTTAGCAGCCAAGCCCCAGCATTTT. Translated, it gives CASSLAAKPQHF. The full variable domain, its missing parts supplied by reference TRBV7-2 and TRBJ1-5, is GAGVSQSPSNKVTEKGKDVELRCDPISGHTALYWYRQSLGQGLEFLIYFQGNSAPDKSGLPSDRFSAERTGGSVSTLTIQRTQQEDSAVYLCASSLAAKPQHFGDGTRLSIL.

The gene calls are TRBV7-9 and TRBJ2-3; 10 nucleotides align to TRBD2. With 5 bases clipped from V and 1 base from J, the junction kept 0 bases outside the gene matches. Per the germline V gene, CDR1 is SEHNR and CDR2 is FQNEAQ (reference sequence). The CDR3 has 14 residues. The CDR3 is CASSGLAGTDTQYF. Written as DNA, the CDR3 is TGTGCCAGCAGCGGACTAGCGGGCACAGATACGCAGTATTTT.

A few counts support this clonotype. The rearrangement links TRBV27 to TRBJ1-4, with D possibly TRBD1 on 5 matching bases. Looked up from germline, CDR1 is MNHEY and CDR2 is SMNVEV (reference sequence). The CDR3 contains 15 residues. Trimming took 6 bases from V and 1 from J, leaving 12 bases between them. Here the CDR3 reads CASSPQGVTNEKLFF. As DNA, the CDR3 is TGTGCCAGCAGCCCTCAGGGAGTAACTAATGAAAAACTGTTTTTT.

The rearrangement uses TRBV2 and TRBJ1-1; 7 bases are a match to TRBD1. The junction had 5 bases not matched to a gene; V was cut back by 4 bases and J by 3 bases. Germline V gene sequence: CDR1 SNHLY, CDR2 FYNNEI. The CDR3 is 14 residues long. As DNA, the CDR3 is TGTGCCAGCAGTGGGGGACAGTCGGACACTGAAGCTTTCTTT. This encodes CASSGGQSDTEAFF.

V usage is TRBV5-1 and J usage is TRBJ1-2; 9 nucleotides match TRBD1. Germline V gives CDR1 SGHRS, CDR2 YFSETQ. V dropped 3 bases and J dropped 7; count of bases not matched to a gene: 7. This CDR3 has 14 residues. The CDR3 sequence is CASSSDRGRSGYTF. The CDR3 nucleotides read TGCGCCAGCAGCTCCGACAGGGGGAGGAGTGGCTACACCTTC.

In its sample, this clonotype was seen a few times. The chain has TRBV4-2 and TRBJ1-1; D is undetermined. Germline CDR1 LGHNA, CDR2 YNFKEQ. V was clipped by 0 bases and J by 6 bases, with 8 bases between them. CDR3 length: 13 residues. CDR3 in DNA: TGTGCCAGCAGCCAAGAAGCAGGATCTGAAGCTTTCTTT. As protein: CASSQEAGSEAFF.

The genes are TRBV3-1 and TRBJ2-5, with 14 nucleotides matching TRBD2. This CDR3 comprises 14 residues. The germline V gene has CDR1 LGHDT and CDR2 YNNKEL (reference sequence). After removal of 4 bases from V and 7 bases from J, the junction contained 2 bases not matched to a gene. DNA of the CDR3: TGTGCCAGCAGCCTTGGACTAGCGGGGGGGACCCAGTACTTC. This gives the protein CASSLGLAGGTQYF.

This clonotype showed up just a few times. The rearrangement uses TRBV6-2 or TRBV6-3 and TRBJ2-2; D remains unclear. CDR3 length: 18 residues. V gave up 5 bases and J gave up 2 bases, with 21 bases separating them. Germline CDR1 is MNHEY and CDR2 is SVGEGT. In nucleotides, the CDR3 is TGTGCCAGCAGTCGCCGTCCTAAGAACTCCGGAAACACCGGGGAGCTGTTTTTT. Amino acids: CASSRRPKNSGNTGELFF.